This TCR beta chain was sequenced for a study of cytomegalovirus exposure and HLA in healthy donors (dated by TCRdb to the late 2010s). Study-level background: In an earlier analysis of some 610 of the donors, 250 to 300 Gb of sequence data and some 100 million unique TCR beta sequences from 150 million to 200 million T cells were reported. Around 320 gigabases of sequencing data and tens of millions of unique TCR sequences were included in an early release covering over 600 HLA-typed donors. Every repertoire in the discovery cohort had been generated on one and the same sequencing platform. HLA typing included class I and class II loci at four-digit resolution. The genetic ancestry cluster associated with self-reported Caucasian donors included roughly four fifths of the roughly 410 genotyped donors. Rather than drawing on any new phenotypic data, the later analysis identified candidate immune exposures from TCR beta sequences and the way those sequences occurred across donors. To predict cytomegalovirus infection status, the study combined high-throughput TCR immunosequencing, statistical association of individual TCRs with disease status, and machine learning. The study profiled the T cell repertoires of more than 500 subjects by immunosequencing and related them to cytomegalovirus serostatus. Among around 400 genotyped donors of the cohort, an average of around 240,000 unique TCR beta nucleotide sequences was sequenced per donor, of which about 20% were non-productive. The study aimed to test whether cataloging public T cell receptors could reveal signatures of past pathogen exposure. Alongside the repertoire data, information on donor age, sex, ethnicity and CMV serostatus was compiled. An earlier analysis of around 540 of the donors applied high-throughput TCR beta sequencing to assess whether each TCR beta V gene segment acted as functional or pseudogenic. A later genetic analysis used genome-wide SNP genotypes for about 60% of the 666 donors, treating that subset as a discovery cohort. The number of typed donors differed by locus: about 629-630 for A, B, C, DRB1 and DQB1; 522 for DQA1; around 580 for DPA1; and some 430 for DPB1. A handful of DR-DQ haplotypes were handled as single units for association and clustering because linkage in the cohort was strong. A separate validation cohort of approximately 130 different subjects was used in addition to the approximately 700-subject first cohort. In a later analysis, previously published TCR beta repertoires from 500 to 750 donors were re-analyzed and high-resolution HLA genotyping was added so that TCR occurrence patterns could be studied. The paper as a whole reports these results and caveats: Strong co-occurrence of HLA alleles, especially DR and DQ, made assigning TCR associations to individual alleles difficult. A later analysis found that TCR association rates varied across HLA loci, with DRB1 alleles showing the most associated TCRs and HLA-C alleles the fewest. According to the authors, the approach could potentially be generalized to other disease states and immunological phenotypes. In a later analysis, several top co-occurrence clusters were reported to appear linked to parvovirus B19, influenza, CMV and Epstein-Barr virus. In a later analysis, about 16,000 TCR beta sequences were associated with specific HLA alleles at a false discovery rate of 0.05. A further reported finding was that TCR beta sequences accurately predicted the HLA-A and HLA-B alleles for most subjects in the first cohort. A later genetic analysis reported fewer N-insertions in productive TCRs among donors in an Asian-associated ancestry cluster than the roughly 620-donor mean. The study gave a list of about 150 TCR beta chains associated with cytomegalovirus. The classifier was reported to diagnose cytomegalovirus status with high specificity and sensitivity in both the original cohort and the validation cohort. In a later analysis, HLA-associated TCR beta chains were found to be more clonally expanded and to have lower generation probabilities than equally common non-associated chains. A later genetic analysis associated a missense DCLRE1C variant with V-gene and J-gene trimming of TCR beta chains, and an independent cohort replicated the association. Most TCR sequences were observed very rarely across donors, whereas some public TCRs were present in many individuals. Some IMGT-functional V segments, including TRBV6-2 and TRBV6-3, could not be distinguished by the 87-base-pair reads and were therefore excluded. A cluster of highly shared sequence variants was judged likely to be a technical artifact of the sequencing pipeline. An earlier analysis of around 600 of the donors showed that most TCR beta V segments appeared in productive rearrangements either about 90% or about 30% of the time, which broadly matched IMGT annotations. Because HLA typing was unavailable for some donors at each locus, only the typed subset was used in association tests. In vitro tests confirmed that a few of the cytomegalovirus-associated TCR beta chains recognize cytomegalovirus antigens. In a later analysis, most CMV-associated TCR beta chains were found to appear HLA-restricted, with HLA associations seemingly driven largely by CMV exposure. Correlated functional status among segregating V segments might reflect linkage disequilibrium, but an unknown experimental factor could not be ruled out. Because counts were too low, roughly 17 rarely observed V segments, including chromosome 9 orphons, were left out of the earlier analysis of approximately 500 of the donors. In this cohort, only TCR beta chains were sequenced, and detectable features were limited by the absence of alpha or paired-chain data. Presence/absence analyses assumed roughly uniform sequencing depth across donors, an assumption that may not hold. CMV serostatus was the only immune exposure information available for the cohort.

About this clone itself: Its antigen is not yet known.

The protocol used for the library was the immunoSEQ multiplex PCR assay. The multiplex PCR relied on a mix of 60 forward primers for TCR Vbeta segments and 13 reverse primers for TCR Jbeta segments. The CDR3 region of rearranged TCR beta genes was amplified from genomic DNA with a multiplex PCR assay. The Illumina HiSeq System was used to sequence the amplified TCR beta libraries as 87-base-pair reads. The published analysis was carried out like this. A later analysis counted about 80 million unique TCR beta chains across the roughly 700 repertoires, and roughly 11 million of these chains were shared by at least two donors. To remove PCR and sequencing errors, raw reads were error-corrected and collapsed into unique sequences using a nearest-neighbor algorithm that merged closely related sequences. Alignment of CDR3 sequences to IMGT reference sequences was used to assign V, D and J gene segments. For a sequence to be retained, a match of at least six nucleotides to both a V gene segment and a J gene segment was required. A rearrangement counted as productive if the CDR3 had no stop codons and remained in frame with V and J, and every other rearrangement counted as non-productive. CDR3 was defined according to IMGT convention as the region running from the second conserved V-encoded cysteine to the conserved J-encoded phenylalanine. The earlier analysis of about 570 of the donors excluded any sequence lacking an unambiguous match to a single V gene segment. In an earlier analysis of 587 of the donors, V segments were called functional above 56.7% productive rearrangements and were called segregating when the between-donor standard deviation exceeded 5%. A statistical classification framework was developed to diagnose cytomegalovirus status using the catalog of TCR beta chain sequences. V and J gene assignment, in a later analysis, came from comparing TCR nucleotide sequences with IMGT/GENE-DB human TR gene sequences. A later analysis assigned CDR3 sequences and most-parsimonious VDJ recombination scenarios with the TCRdist pipeline. In a later analysis, each TCR beta chain was defined by its CDR3 amino acid sequence together with its V-gene family, and reads without a unique V-gene family were excluded. As a way to deal with suspected cross-contamination and a sequencing artifact, a later analysis dropped hundreds of nucleotide sequences that were highly shared and had low generation probability. For each public chain, a later analysis derived a clonal expansion index from normalized ranks of inferred template counts within each repertoire. In a later analysis, generation probabilities were computed using a VDJ recombination model fitted to out-of-frame rearrangements, and the results were checked against IGoR. A later analysis scored TCR-TCR, TCR-HLA and TCR-CMV co-occurrence with hypergeometric tests, applying a repertoire-size bias correction to TCR pairs. To estimate false discovery rates, a later analysis permuted the HLA or CMV assignments 20 times. In a later analysis, co-occurring TCRs were grouped using DBSCAN, and TCRdist sequence similarity was added for clustering within HLA-allele-positive subsets. For co-occurrence clustering, repertoires with fewer than 30,000 or more than 120,000 public chains were excluded, along with several repertoires with anomalous nucleotide sharing. Imported from immuneACCESS, the table was reduced by TCRdb to in-frame sequences with V and J called. These copies leave out some clones; in studies compared against another copy, an unresolved V gene accounts for under half, and the cause of the remainder is not known. Clone size and V and J calls were adopted from that table, with D and trimming inferred from the DNA. The sample's table lists a count of tens of thousands of clones. The top ten hold around 4.7% of the sample.

The cohort was made up of 500 to 800 healthy bone marrow donors. Cohort members were all nominally healthy when sampled, although unrecorded immune exposures were likely present. The donor tested CMV seronegative, placing the donor among the 300 to 400 seronegative members of the cohort. A peripheral blood sample was collected from each donor, and TCR beta sequencing was performed on peripheral blood mononuclear cells. The Qiagen DNeasy Blood Extraction Kit was used to extract genomic DNA from the blood cell samples. V is pruned by 4 bases and J by 5 bases, leaving 9 bases of the junction without a gene match. Sequences LGHNA (CDR1) and YSLEER (CDR2) are obtained from the germline V gene. The CDR3 sequence holds 17 residues, the cysteine and phenylalanine included. CDR3 DNA is the only sequence kept; it has 51 bases, read in frame from the first base.

The clonotype originates from a female donor in good health and CMV-seronegative. This sequence uses TRBV4-3 and TRBJ2-1; 12 of the junction bases match TRBD2. The sample taken for sequencing was PBMCs. The encoded CDR3 is CASSPTRTSGDDNEQFF. The sequence in DNA is TGCGCCAGCAGCCCGACCAGGACTAGCGGGGACGACAATGAGCAGTTCTTC.